Shown below are 25 T cell receptor beta chains from a single sample sequenced in a study of T cell changes during pregnancy in multiple sclerosis. The assay was immunoSEQ multiplex PCR, and TCRdb's table has in-frame clones only and misses some. Of about 92,000 clones listed, just under 95% were seen once; the top ten hold roughly 4.5%. This specimen consisted of peripheral blood, obtained in the first trimester of pregnancy. These receptors originate from a female donor with multiple sclerosis, enrolled in a pregnancy study.

The sample holds one count of this clone. The V gene is TRBV7-8, the J gene TRBJ2-7; D gene uncertain. CDR3 length: 14 residues. Germline V gives CDR1 SGHVS, CDR2 FQNEAQ. V lost 1 base to trimming and J lost 5 bases, with 12 bases between them. The CDR3 sequence is CASSLGSPVDEQYF. CDR3 nucleotides: TGTGCCAGCAGCTTAGGAAGCCCCGTAGACGAGCAGTACTTC.

The chain has TRBV29-1 and TRBJ2-3; tentatively, D is TRBD2 (6 bases). This CDR3 has 14 amino acids. The V gene lost 7 bases and the J gene lost 0 bases, with 14 bases spanning the gap. Germline lookup yields CDR1 SQVTM and CDR2 ANQGSEA. CDR3 sequence reads: CSAGWEVSTDTQYF. The CDR3 DNA is TGCAGCGCCGGATGGGAGGTGAGCACAGATACGCAGTATTTT.

The genes are TRBV11-1 and TRBJ2-7, with D hard to call. The CDR3 is 15 amino acids. With 0 bases removed from V and 0 bases from J, the gap between germline ends came to 9 bases. Germline lookup yields CDR1 SGHAT and CDR2 FQDESV (reference sequence). The CDR3 region has the DNA TGTGCCAGCAGCTTAGCCACGGTCTCCTCCTACGAGCAGTACTTC. This translates into CASSLATVSSYEQYF.

The chain employs TRBV18 and TRBJ2-7; 8 nucleotides agree with TRBD2. This CDR3 comprises 15 residues. Germline V gene data show CDR1 as KGHSH and CDR2 as LQKENI. The junction had 6 bases not matched to a gene; V was cut back by 5 bases and J by 0 bases. The CDR3 loop is CASSSTGTSSYEQYF. The CDR3 DNA reads as TGTGCCAGCTCATCGACCGGGACTAGCTCCTACGAGCAGTACTTC. The entire variable domain, with the rest obtained from reference TRBV18 and TRBJ2-7, is as follows: NAGVMQNPRHLVRRRGQEARLRCSPMKGHSHVYWYRQLPEEGLKFMVYLQKENIIDESGMPKERFSAEFPKEGPSILRIQQVVRGDSAAYFCASSSTGTSSYEQYFGPGTRLTVT.

V and J are TRBV13 and TRBJ2-7; D unclear. In germline, CDR1 is PRHDT, CDR2 FYEKMQ (reference sequence). The CDR3 extends over 14 amino acids. V was pared by 4 bases and J by 3 bases, with 13 bases between. The CDR3 region is CASSSSPASYEQYF. As DNA, the CDR3 is TGTGCCAGCAGCTCCTCGCCGGCTAGCTACGAGCAGTACTTC.

The chain employs TRBV19 and TRBJ2-1; no reliable D call. The CDR3 has 15 residues. CDR1 is LNHDA and CDR2 is SQIVND in the germline V gene (reference sequence). The V end was cut by 4 bases, the J end by 6 bases, with 16 bases between. CDR3 coding DNA: TGTGCCAGTAGTACACTGAAGAGGCTCCCCAATGAGCAGTTCTTC. It yields the protein CASSTLKRLPNEQFF. The variable domain in full, with the rest retrieved from reference TRBV19 and TRBJ2-1, is DGGITQSPKYLFRKEGQNVTLSCEQNLNHDAMYWYRQDPGQGLRLIYYSQIVNDFQKGDIAEGYSVSREKKESFPLTVTSAQKNPTAFYLCASSTLKRLPNEQFFGPGTRLTVL.

The CDR3 loop is CASSILGASGDSDTQYF. CDR3 in DNA: TGTGCCAGTAGTATTCTGGGGGCTAGCGGGGATTCGGATACGCAGTATTTT. The chain is built from TRBV19 and TRBJ2-3, with 9 bases identical to TRBD2. CDR3 size: 17 residues. V was clipped by 3 bases and J by 6 bases; unmatched bases: 13. Germline assignment: CDR1 LNHDA and CDR2 SQIVND (reference sequence).

This chain connects TRBV7-9 to TRBJ1-1, with a tentative D call TRBD1 (6 bases). The CDR3 is 15 amino acids. Germline V gene data show CDR1 as SEHNR and CDR2 as FQNEAQ (reference sequence). V lost 0 bases and J lost 1, with 9 bases in between. CDR3 DNA: TGTGCCAGCAGCTTAGCGCAGGGGCGGAACACTGAAGCTTTCTTT. Translation gives CASSLAQGRNTEAFF.

Worth noting for this clone: The sample contains more than one DNA sequence encoding this CDR3. This sequence joins TRBV7-3 and TRBJ2-5; 8 nucleotides line up with TRBD2. Germline CDR1 SGHTA, CDR2 FQGTGA. The CDR3 consists of 16 residues. The junction had 5 bases not matched to a gene; V was cut back by 0 bases and J by 2 bases. This CDR3 reads CASSLTSGGNQETQYF. The CDR3 bases are TGTGCCAGCAGCTTAACGAGCGGGGGAAATCAAGAGACCCAGTACTTC.

The chain carries TRBV15 and TRBJ2-5, with D maybe TRBD2 (6 bases). The CDR3 sequence is 13 residues long. Germline CDR1 reads LNHNV; CDR2 reads YYDKDF (reference sequence). V was trimmed by 4 bases and J by 3 bases, leaving 9 bases between them. The CDR3 nucleotides are TGTGCCACCAGCATAGGGACTGAAGAGACCCAGTACTTC. Translating it yields CATSIGTEETQYF.

The chain has TRBV28 and TRBJ2-7; 7 positions agree with TRBD1. Germline assignment: CDR1 MDHEN and CDR2 SYDVKM. The J segment lost 0 bases and the V segment lost 6 bases, leaving 5 bases of the junction unmatched. This CDR3 has 14 amino acids. CDR3 nucleotide sequence: TGTGCCAGCAGCCGACAGGGTTCCTCCTACGAGCAGTACTTC. The encoded protein is CASSRQGSSYEQYF.

V is TRBV18 and J is TRBJ2-6; D is ambiguous. The CDR3 is 17 residues long. The V end was cut by 2 bases, the J end by 0 bases, with 11 bases between. Germline CDR1 is KGHSH and CDR2 is LQKENI. The CDR3, as DNA: TGTGCCAGCTCACCAGACACCTCCTTCTCTGGGGCCAACGTCCTGACTTTC. It codes for CASSPDTSFSGANVLTF.

A single count supports this clone. V and J are TRBV4-1 and TRBJ2-5, with D tentatively TRBD2 (5 bases). The CDR3 has 15 residues. Trimming took 0 bases from V and 2 from J, leaving 10 bases between them. Germline-derived CDR1 and CDR2 are MGHRA and YSYEKL. The CDR3 region has the DNA TGCGCCAGCAGCCAAGATCAGGACTTACAAGAGACCCAGTACTTC. This gives the protein CASSQDQDLQETQYF.

The rearrangement uses TRBV9 and TRBJ2-2, with 10 nucleotides matching TRBD2. The germline V gene has CDR1 SGDLS and CDR2 YYNGEE. The CDR3 length is 16 residues. The ends lost 0 bases at V and 5 bases at J; junction bases unmatched: 4. The CDR3 nucleotides read TGTGCCAGCAGCGTAGTAGCGGGGGGCCTTACCGGGGAGCTGTTTTTT. It codes for CASSVVAGGLTGELFF.

This chain joins TRBV19 and TRBJ2-5; 7 nucleotides agree with TRBD1. The V gene end was trimmed by 4 bases and the J gene end by 1 base; junction bases not matched to a gene: 3. The CDR3 runs to 14 residues. Germline V gene lookup returns CDR1 LNHDA and CDR2 SQIVND (reference sequence). CDR3 loop: CASSTGTVQETQYF. CDR3 DNA: TGTGCCAGTAGTACGGGGACAGTCCAAGAGACCCAGTACTTC.

This chain joins TRBV27 and TRBJ1-2; 11 bases are a match to TRBD1. The CDR3 has 15 residues. The V segment lost 2 bases and the J segment 3 bases; nucleotides outside the gene matches: 2. Germline V gene sequence: CDR1 MNHEY, CDR2 SMNVEV (reference sequence). CDR3 coding DNA: TGTGCCAGCAGTTTAGAGGGACAGGGGGACTATGGCTACACCTTC. Its protein product is CASSLEGQGDYGYTF.

The chain carries TRBV19 and TRBJ1-2, with D tentatively TRBD1 (5 bases). The germline V and J ends were trimmed by 0 bases and 7 bases, with 15 bases remaining between them. This CDR3 comprises 15 residues. Germline assignment: CDR1 LNHDA and CDR2 SQIVND (reference sequence). This chain's CDR3 is CASSIDEGLAGGYTF. CDR3 DNA sequence: TGTGCCAGTAGTATAGATGAGGGACTGGCCGGTGGCTACACCTTC.

This sequence joins TRBV14 and TRBJ1-5; D is uncertain. Germline V gene sequence: CDR1 SGHDN, CDR2 FVKESK. CDR3 length equals 13 residues. The ends were cut back, 2 bases at V and 4 bases at J, with 6 bases in the middle. CDR3 in DNA: TGTGCCAGCAGCCAAACGGGGAATCAGCCCCAGCATTTT. This codes for CASSQTGNQPQHF.

There are a few counts of this clone. V and J are TRBV30 and TRBJ1-1; unclear D gene. This CDR3 has 14 residues. Trimming removed 0 bases from V and 0 bases from J, with 8 bases in between. Germline V gene lookup returns CDR1 GTSNPN and CDR2 SVGIG (reference sequence). The CDR3 DNA reads TGTGCCTGGAGTGTACAGATGATGAACACTGAAGCTTTCTTT. This gives the protein CAWSVQMMNTEAFF.

This chain uses TRBV30 with TRBJ2-3; tentative D call: TRBD1 (5 bases). The V and J ends lost 4 bases and 0 bases respectively, with 11 bases between them. This CDR3 has 14 residues. Germline V gives CDR1 GTSNPN, CDR2 SVGIG (reference sequence). In DNA, the CDR3 is TGTGCCTGGACCAACAGGTTAAGCACAGATACGCAGTATTTT. As protein: CAWTNRLSTDTQYF.

The genes are TRBV7-3 and TRBJ2-2, with D tentatively TRBD1 (5 bases). The CDR3 has 15 residues. The germline V gene encodes CDR1 SGHTA and CDR2 FQGTGA. V lost 1 base to trimming and J lost 10 bases, with 16 bases between them. The CDR3 is CASSLNPGSWEELFF. CDR3 in DNA: TGTGCCAGCAGCTTAAACCCAGGGTCCTGGGAGGAGCTGTTTTTT. Together with reference TRBV7-3 and TRBJ2-2, the CDR3 gives the full variable domain: GAGVSQTPSNKVTEKGKYVELRCDPISGHTALYWYRQSLGQGPEFLIYFQGTGAADDSGLPNDRFFAVRPEGSVSTLKIQRTERGDSAVYLCASSLNPGSWEELFFGEGSRLTVL.

The J gene is TRBJ1-6, the V gene TRBV6-1; tentatively, D is TRBD1 (6 bases). This CDR3 region has 14 residues. Germline loops: CDR1 MNHNS, CDR2 SASEGT. V gave up 10 bases and J gave up 9 bases, with 19 bases separating them. Here the CDR3 reads CATQRTALGSPLHF. The CDR3 coding sequence is TGTGCCACCCAAAGGACAGCCCTAGGTTCACCCCTCCACTTT.

V and J are TRBV25-1 and TRBJ1-6, with D perhaps TRBD1 (5 bases). V was cut by 3 bases and J by 11 bases, with 23 bases left in between. The CDR3 sequence is 17 residues long. CDR1 MGHDK and CDR2 SYGVNS come from the germline V gene. The CDR3 region is CASSDTASAFRVPPLHF. In DNA form, the CDR3 reads TGTGCCAGCAGTGATACCGCAAGCGCCTTCAGGGTCCCACCCCTCCACTTT.

V usage is TRBV6-5 and J usage is TRBJ1-1; D is unresolved. The CDR3 runs 14 residues. Per germline, CDR1 MNHEY and CDR2 SVGAGI. V was shortened by 3 bases and J by 0 bases, with 8 bases between the two germline ends. CDR3 bases: TGTGCCAGCAGTTATAACAGCTTGAACACTGAAGCTTTCTTT. It specifies CASSYNSLNTEAFF.

This chain joins TRBV7-6 and TRBJ2-7; no clear D gene. V shed 1 base and J shed 7 bases, with 8 bases lying between them. The germline gives CDR1 SGHVS, CDR2 FNYEAQ. There are 12 residues in the CDR3. The CDR3 spells CASSLDTVEQYF. In nucleotides, the CDR3 is TGTGCCAGCAGCTTAGACACAGTGGAGCAGTACTTC.